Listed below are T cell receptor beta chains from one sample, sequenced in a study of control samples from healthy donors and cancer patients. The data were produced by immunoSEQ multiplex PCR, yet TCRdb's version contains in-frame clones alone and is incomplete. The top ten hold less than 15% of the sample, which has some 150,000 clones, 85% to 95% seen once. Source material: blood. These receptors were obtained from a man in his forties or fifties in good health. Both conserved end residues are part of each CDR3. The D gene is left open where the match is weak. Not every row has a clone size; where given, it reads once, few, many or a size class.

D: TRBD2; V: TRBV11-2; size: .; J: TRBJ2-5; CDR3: CASSTGTTKETQYF; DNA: TGTGCCAGCAGCACCGGGACTACAAAAGAGACCCAGTACTTC
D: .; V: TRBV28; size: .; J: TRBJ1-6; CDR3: CASSLRGRDSPLHF; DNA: TGTGCCAGCAGTCTCAGGGGCCGAGATTCACCCCTCCACTTT
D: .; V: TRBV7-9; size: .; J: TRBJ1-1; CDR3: CASSPVGGRTEAFF; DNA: TGTGCCAGCAGCCCAGTAGGGGGGCGAACTGAAGCTTTCTTT
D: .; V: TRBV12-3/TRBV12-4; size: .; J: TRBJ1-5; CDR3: CASSGQTNQPQHF; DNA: TGTGCCAGCAGCGGACAGACCAATCAGCCCCAGCATTTT
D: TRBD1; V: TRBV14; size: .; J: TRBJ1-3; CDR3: CASSRTGTGWENSGNTIYF; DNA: TGTGCCAGCAGCCGAACCGGGACAGGGTGGGAGAACTCTGGAAACACCATATATTTT
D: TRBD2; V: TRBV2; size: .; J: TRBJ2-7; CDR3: CASSGSLRTSGGLMNEQYF; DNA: TGTGCCAGCAGTGGGTCTCTTAGGACTAGCGGGGGGCTTATGAACGAGCAGTACTTC
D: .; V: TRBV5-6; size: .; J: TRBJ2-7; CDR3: CASSLGPTISYEQYF; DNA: TGTGCCAGCAGCTTGGGACCAACGATTAGCTACGAGCAGTACTTC
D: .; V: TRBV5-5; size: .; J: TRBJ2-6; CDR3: CASSLDARRTGANVLTF; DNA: TGTGCCAGCAGCTTGGACGCCAGACGAACTGGGGCCAACGTCCTGACTTTC
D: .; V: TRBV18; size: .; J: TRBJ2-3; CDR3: CASQGTDTQYF; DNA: TGTGCCAGCCAGGGCACAGATACGCAGTATTTT
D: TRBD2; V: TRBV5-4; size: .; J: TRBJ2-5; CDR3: CASSLAGGRETQYF; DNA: TGTGCCAGCAGCCTAGCGGGGGGGCGGGAGACCCAGTACTTC
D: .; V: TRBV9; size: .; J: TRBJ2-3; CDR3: CASSGAGRDTQYF; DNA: TGTGCCAGCAGCGGGGCAGGGAGGGATACGCAGTATTTT
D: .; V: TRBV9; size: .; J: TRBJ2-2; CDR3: CASSVGTVNTGELFF; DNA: TGTGCCAGCAGCGTAGGGACGGTGAACACCGGGGAGCTGTTTTTT
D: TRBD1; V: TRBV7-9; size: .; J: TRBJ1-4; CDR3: CASSPSTGGNEKLFF; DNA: TGTGCCAGCAGCCCATCGACAGGGGGTAATGAAAAACTGTTTTTT
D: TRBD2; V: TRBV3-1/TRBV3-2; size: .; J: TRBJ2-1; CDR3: CASSVWLAGGHGEQFF; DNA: TGTGCCAGCAGCGTCTGGCTAGCGGGGGGGCATGGTGAGCAGTTCTTC
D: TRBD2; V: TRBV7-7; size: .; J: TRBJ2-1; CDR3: CASSPTRSGGEFF; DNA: TGTGCTAGCAGCCCGACGAGGAGCGGGGGGGAGTTCTTC
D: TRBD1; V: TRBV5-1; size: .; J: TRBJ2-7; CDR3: CASSLDRVGQYF; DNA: TGCGCCAGCAGCCTCGACAGGGTAGGTCAGTACTTC
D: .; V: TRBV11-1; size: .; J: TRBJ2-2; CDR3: CASSADLFTGELFF; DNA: TGTGCCAGCAGCGCGGACTTGTTCACCGGGGAGCTGTTTTTT
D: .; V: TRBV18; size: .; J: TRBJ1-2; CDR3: CASSPGDGYTF; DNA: TGTGCCAGCTCACCGGGCGATGGCTACACCTTC
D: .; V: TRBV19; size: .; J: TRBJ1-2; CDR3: CAVLVSYGYTF; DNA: TGTGCAGTACTAGTTAGCTATGGCTACACCTTC
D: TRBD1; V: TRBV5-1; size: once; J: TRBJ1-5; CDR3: CASSLAGTGEQPQHF; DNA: TGCGCCAGCAGCTTGGCCGGGACAGGGGAACAGCCCCAGCATTTT
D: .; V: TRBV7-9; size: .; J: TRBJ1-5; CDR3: CASSSFGGNQPQHF; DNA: TGTGCCAGCAGCTCCTTTGGGGGGAATCAGCCCCAGCATTTT
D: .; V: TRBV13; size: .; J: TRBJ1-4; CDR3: CASSRTGATNEKLFF; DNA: TGTGCCAGCAGCAGAACAGGAGCAACTAATGAAAAACTGTTTTTT
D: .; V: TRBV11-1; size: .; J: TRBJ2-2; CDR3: CASSSIWAKPGELFF; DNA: TGTGCCAGCAGCTCTATTTGGGCCAAACCCGGGGAGCTGTTTTTT
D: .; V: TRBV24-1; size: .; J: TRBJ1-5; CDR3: CATSVGGNQPQHF; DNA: TGTGCCACCAGTGTTGGGGGCAATCAGCCCCAGCATTTT
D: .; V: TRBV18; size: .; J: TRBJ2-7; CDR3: CASSPPWDGYEQYF; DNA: TGTGCCAGCTCACCACCGTGGGACGGCTACGAGCAGTACTTC
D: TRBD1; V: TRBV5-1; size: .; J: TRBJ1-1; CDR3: CASSLRTGRITEAFF; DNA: TGCGCCAGCAGCCTGAGGACAGGGCGGATCACTGAAGCTTTCTTT
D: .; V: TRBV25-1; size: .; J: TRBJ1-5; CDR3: CASRLSGSNQPQHF; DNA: TGTGCCAGCAGATTAAGCGGGAGCAATCAGCCCCAGCATTTT
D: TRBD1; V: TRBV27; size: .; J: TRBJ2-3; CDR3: CASSFRRTGGRMTDTQYF; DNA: TGTGCCAGCAGTTTTAGGAGGACAGGGGGTCGGATGACAGATACGCAGTATTTT
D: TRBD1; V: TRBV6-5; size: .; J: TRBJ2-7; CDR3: CASSYNDRDGQYF; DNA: TGTGCCAGCAGTTACAACGACAGGGACGGGCAGTACTTC
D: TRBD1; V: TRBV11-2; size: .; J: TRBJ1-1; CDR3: CASSLVWDRGRRGTEAFF; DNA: TGTGCCAGCAGCTTAGTATGGGACAGGGGGCGCCGTGGCACTGAAGCTTTCTTT
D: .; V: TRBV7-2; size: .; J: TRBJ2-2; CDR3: CASSYLWEPSYGELFF; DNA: TGTGCCAGCAGCTATCTCTGGGAACCCTCTTACGGGGAGCTGTTTTTT
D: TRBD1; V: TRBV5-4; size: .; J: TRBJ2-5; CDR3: CASSSGQGPQETQYF; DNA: TGTGCCAGCAGCTCCGGACAGGGACCTCAAGAGACCCAGTACTTC
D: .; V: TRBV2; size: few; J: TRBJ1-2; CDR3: CASSRTEANYGYTF; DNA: TGTGCCAGCAGTAGGACAGAAGCTAACTATGGCTACACCTTC
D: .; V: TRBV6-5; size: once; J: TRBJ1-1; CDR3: CASTAENTEAFF; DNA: TGTGCCAGCACGGCAGAGAACACTGAAGCTTTCTTT
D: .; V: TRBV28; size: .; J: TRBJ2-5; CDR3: CASGFQETQYF; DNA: TGTGCCAGCGGGTTCCAAGAGACCCAGTACTTC
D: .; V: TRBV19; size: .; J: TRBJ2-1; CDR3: CASSMSRGDEQFF; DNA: TGTGCCAGTAGTATGTCAAGAGGTGATGAGCAGTTCTTC
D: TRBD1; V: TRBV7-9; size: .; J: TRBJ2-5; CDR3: CASSRRDRGDFQETQYF; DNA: TGTGCCAGCAGCCGCCGGGACAGGGGCGACTTTCAAGAGACCCAGTACTTC
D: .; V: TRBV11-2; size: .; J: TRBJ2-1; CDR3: CASSLFATYNEQFF; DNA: TGTGCCAGCAGCTTATTCGCCACGTACAATGAGCAGTTCTTC
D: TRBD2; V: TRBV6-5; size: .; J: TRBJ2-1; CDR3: CASSYRGRGVNEQFF; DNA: TGTGCCAGCAGTTACCGCGGGAGGGGGGTCAATGAGCAGTTCTTC
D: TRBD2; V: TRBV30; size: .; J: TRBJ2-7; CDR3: CAWRGYRQGVGLADIRTYEQYF; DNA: TGTGCCTGGAGAGGTTACAGGCAGGGTGTGGGACTAGCTGACATACGAACCTACGAGCAGTACTTC
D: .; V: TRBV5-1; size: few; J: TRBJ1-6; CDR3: CASSPTGGANSPLHF; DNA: TGCGCCAGCAGCCCCACGGGGGGCGCGAATTCACCCCTCCACTTT